This is a list of T cell receptor beta chains from one sample in a study of T-cell reconstitution after alpha-beta-depleted transplantation in children. TCRdb reprocessed the PCR reads with MiXCR, giving one entry per CDR3 protein. The sample shows some 490,000 distinct CDR3 sequences, approximately 12% of them seen only once. The sample consisted of PBMCs from the stem cell graft donor, taken from the stem cell graft. The origin of the receptors is a human donor who donated a stem cell graft to a child with combined immunodeficiency. CDR3s leave out the opening cysteine and the closing phenylalanine or tryptophan. The D gene is left open where the match is weak.

>TRBV9|.
ASSDPRVLSTDTQY
>TRBV29-1|.
SVQGVLSSYNEQF
>TRBV28|.
ASSISWADPRTGELF
>TRBV7-2|TRBD2
ASSLGLVSAYEQY
>TRBV4-3|.
ASSQDRDQPQH
>TRBV7-2|TRBD2
ASSLLADSTGELF
>TRBV18|.
ASCTPGVGQETQY
>TRBV12-3/TRBV12-4|.
ASSPGLEETQY
>TRBV7-9|.
ASSPTWTDTQY
>TRBV5-4|.
ASTTSPALSSYEQY
>TRBV24-1|.
ATSDLTTDTQY
>TRBV6-4|.
ASSLRRARKDEQF
>TRBV9|TRBD1
ASSVPGTGYYNEQF
>TRBV4-3|.
ASSHTYGGTYEQY
>TRBV7-8|TRBD2
ASSSWRGSGVRNEQF
>TRBV20-1|.
SARPMGFYEQY
>TRBV6-2/TRBV6-3|.
ASRDAGSYEQY
>TRBV20-1|.
SAGRVRDEYEQY
>TRBV7-9|.
ASSSRQISTDTQY
>TRBV12-3/TRBV12-4|.
ASSLRLPAADTQY
>TRBV3-1|.
ASSQVTSWVSNTQY
>TRBV5-1|.
ASSLVGHAGGQETQY
>TRBV5-1|TRBD2
ASSPMTSSSTDTQY
>TRBV3-1|.
ASSPRPGITSYEQY
>TRBV28|TRBD2
ASSLYSGDYEQY
>TRBV3-1|TRBD2
ASSPQGLAVNEQY
>TRBV6-2/TRBV6-3|.
ASSRGGPTYEQY
>TRBV7-2|.
ASSPVHSKRSDEQF
>TRBV28|.
ASSLWGHEQY
>TRBV7-3|TRBD2
ASSRGTIPTDTQY
>TRBV12-3/TRBV12-4|.
ASTLNTGELF
>TRBV20-1|.
SAAEGYQPQH
>TRBV9|.
ASSRGNYGYT
>TRBV5-1|TRBD1
ASSLGTGPIDEQF
>TRBV12-3/TRBV12-4|.
ASTTPGGRVV
>TRBV4-2|.
ASSRSGAASGNTIY
>TRBV27|.
ASSPQGQETQY
>TRBV6-1|TRBD2
ASRIGGGTNTGELF
>TRBV2|.
ALSAGSGGILGNQPQH
>TRBV18|.
ASSPVLDIANYGYT
>TRBV12-3/TRBV12-4|TRBD1
ASCRGRDSTLSGANVLT
>TRBV30|TRBD2
AWSMGLAGAGDTQY
>TRBV20-1|.
SARTKQHSSTEAF
>TRBV4-3|.
ASSQDRRLSYQPQH
>TRBV9|.
ASSVDEGKGSYEQY
>TRBV9|TRBD1
ASSFTGQGGEKLF
>TRBV5-5|.
ASSLGGSSSYNEQF
>TRBV7-9|TRBD2
ASSLGPSGAADTQY
>TRBV20-1|TRBD1
SAPGQGKDEQF
>TRBV5-6|.
ASSGRDWLDYNEQF
>TRBV27|.
ASLPAGTVSYNEQF
>TRBV6-2/TRBV6-3|TRBD2
ASAPPGTRTYEQY
>TRBV7-8|.
ASSLDGKTSYNEQF
>TRBV28|TRBD1
ASRSRQGYYNEQF